This TCR beta chain comes out of a study of T cell responses to AZD1222 COVID-19 vaccine. Study details: It was second doses at about 4 or about 12 weeks that were pooled. Points from the study as a whole: None of the repertoires were sampled until the peak T cell response had passed. Seropositive AZD1222 recipients at baseline numbered only five or six. Clonal diversity may have been underestimated in mostly white British donors.

CDR3 length: 13 amino acids. Trimming cost V 8 bases and J 0 bases, with 8 bases left between them. CDR1 and CDR2 from the germline V gene are SNHLY and FYNNEI. Generated by immunoSEQ multiplex PCR, the TCRdb table keeps only in-frame clones and is missing some. Among roughly 28,000 clones, 85% to 95% were seen once, and the ten largest hold 8% to 9%. For this clone: Its antigen remains unidentified.

This sequence originates from an adult in good health. The chain links TRBV2 to TRBJ2-1; D not resolved. This sample comprised peripheral blood, obtained on day 0 of AZD1222 vaccination. In DNA, the CDR3 is TGTGCCAGCTTTCATTACTCCTACAATGAGCAGTTCTTC. Translation gives CASFHYSYNEQFF. Drawing the rest from reference TRBV2 and TRBJ2-1, the complete variable domain is EPEVTQTPSHQVTQMGQEVILRCVPISNHLYFYWYRQILGQKVEFLVSFYNNEISEKSEIFDDQFSVERPDGSNFTLKIRSTKLEDSAMYFCASFHYSYNEQFFGPGTRLTVL.